The rows below give T cell receptor beta chains drawn from one sample of a study of blood T cells in healthy people across ages. TCRdb reprocessed the 5' RACE reads with MiXCR, giving one entry per CDR3 protein. The sample lists around 750,000 distinct CDR3 sequences, roughly 53% occurring once. Material for sequencing was blood. The receptors come from an elderly man in good health. CDR3s include the opening cysteine and the closing phenylalanine or tryptophan. The D gene is left open where the match is weak. Only some rows state a clone size, as once, few, many or a class for expanded clones.

abundance	v_gene	d_gene	j_gene	CDR3nt	CDR3aa
NA	TRBV20-1	NA	TRBJ2-1	TGCAGTGCGGAAGGGGCACAGGGAAGCTCCTACAATGAGCAGTTCTTC	CSAEGAQGSSYNEQFF
NA	TRBV6-6	NA	TRBJ2-7	TGTGCCAGCGGCCAGGGGACCGCATACGAGCAGTACTTC	CASGQGTAYEQYF
NA	TRBV12-3/TRBV12-4	TRBD2	TRBJ2-3	TGTGCCAGCAGAACTAGCGGGAGCCCGCCCGAAAGCAGAGACGCGTATTTT	CASRTSGSPPESRDAYF
few	TRBV11-2	NA	TRBJ1-6	TGTGCCAGCAGCTTAAACCGGCTTTGGAATTCACCCCTCCACTTT	CASSLNRLWNSPLHF
NA	TRBV20-1	NA	TRBJ2-5	TGCAGTTGTCTCAGGGCGCCCGGGTATGAGCAGTACTTC	CSCLRAPGYEQYF
few	TRBV6-6	TRBD1	TRBJ1-2	TGTGCCAGCAGTTACTCGAATGCAGGGGGCTATGGCTACACCTTC	CASSYSNAGGYGYTF
NA	TRBV12-3/TRBV12-4	NA	TRBJ2-3	TGTGCCAGCAGCTTAGAGCGTCCCAGCACAGATACGCAGTATTTT	CASSLERPSTDTQYF
few	TRBV2	TRBD2	TRBJ2-5	TGTGCCAGCAGCCCCGCCGGGACTAGCGGGACAGAGACCCAGTACTTC	CASSPAGTSGTETQYF
NA	TRBV12-3/TRBV12-4	TRBD2	TRBJ2-7	TGTGCCAGCAGCTCCGGGACTAGCATCTACGAGCAGTACTTC	CASSSGTSIYEQYF
NA	TRBV12-3/TRBV12-4	NA	TRBJ2-7	TGTGCCAGCAGTTTCCGTTCCTACAACGAGCAGTACTTC	CASSFRSYNEQYF
NA	TRBV6-1	NA	TRBJ2-1	TGTGCCAGCAGTGAAAGGATCAATGAGCAGTTCTTC	CASSERINEQFF
few	TRBV7-6	TRBD2	TRBJ2-5	TGTGCCAGCAGCCCCACCGGGACTAGCGGGAGGGTACAGACCCAGTACTTC	CASSPTGTSGRVQTQYF
few	TRBV15	NA	TRBJ2-5	TGTGCCACCAGCGAACGGGAGACCCAGTACTTC	CATSERETQYF
NA	TRBV6-1	TRBD2	TRBJ2-7	TGTGCCAGCAGTGAAGCTTTAGCGGGAGGCTCCTACGAGCAGTACTTC	CASSEALAGGSYEQYF
NA	TRBV29-1	NA	TRBJ2-1	TGCAGCGTTGAAGTGATCACGGGACACGTCACCTCCTACAATGAGCAGTTCTTC	CSVEVITGHVTSYNEQFF
NA	TRBV30	NA	TRBJ2-1	TGTGCCTGGACCCTAAGGGGTGGTGAGCAGTTCTTC	CAWTLRGGEQFF
few	TRBV20-1	TRBD2	TRBJ2-1	TGCAGTCCTAGGACTAGCGGGAGGGCCTACAATGAGCAGTTCTTC	CSPRTSGRAYNEQFF
NA	TRBV30	NA	TRBJ2-5	TGTGCCTGGGATGGTGGGGCCGGGGAGACCCAGTACTTC	CAWDGGAGETQYF
NA	TRBV10-2	NA	TRBJ2-7	TGCGCCAGCAGTGATGGCGGGGAAGCCTACGAGCAGTACTTC	CASSDGGEAYEQYF
many	TRBV29-1	TRBD2	TRBJ2-7	TGCAGCGCCGGGACTAGCGGCTACGAGCAGTACTTC	CSAGTSGYEQYF
few	TRBV7-2	TRBD2	TRBJ2-5	TGTGCCAGCAGCCTCGGGGGTAGCGGGAGAAAGACCCAGTACTTC	CASSLGGSGRKTQYF
few	TRBV29-1	TRBD2	TRBJ2-5	TGCAGCGTTGTAGCGGGAGGGGGGGAAGAGACCCAGTACTTC	CSVVAGGGEETQYF
NA	TRBV4-1	NA	TRBJ1-2	TGCGCCAGCAGCCCCCTGGGGCTCTATGGCTACACCTTC	CASSPLGLYGYTF
few	TRBV29-1	NA	TRBJ2-5	TGCAGCGCTTCAGGGGCGGCAGAGACCCAGTACTTC	CSASGAAETQYF
NA	TRBV11-2	TRBD1	TRBJ1-4	TGTGCCAGCAGCTTAGTTGGACAGGGGACAACTAATGAAAAACTGTTTTTT	CASSLVGQGTTNEKLFF
NA	TRBV7-2	NA	TRBJ2-7	TGTGCCAGCAGCTTCCGGACCTCCTTCGAGCAGTACTTC	CASSFRTSFEQYF
NA	TRBV5-1	NA	TRBJ2-1	TGCGCCAGCAGCCCTCCGGACACACTGGGGAATGAGCAGTTCTTC	CASSPPDTLGNEQFF
NA	TRBV7-2	NA	TRBJ1-2	TGTGCCAGCAGCTTAGATGGCAGCTCGGGCTATGGCTACACCTTC	CASSLDGSSGYGYTF
NA	TRBV6-1	NA	TRBJ2-1	TGTGCCAGCAGTGAGGGCAGATACAATGAGCAGTTCTTC	CASSEGRYNEQFF
NA	TRBV5-4	NA	TRBJ2-1	TGTGCCAGCAGCTGGCCATACTACAATGAGCAGTTCTTC	CASSWPYYNEQFF
NA	TRBV20-1	NA	TRBJ2-7	TGCAGTGCTGCCCCCATTGGGCGGACGGACTACGAGCAGTACTTC	CSAAPIGRTDYEQYF
few	TRBV5-1	TRBD2	TRBJ2-7	TGCGCCAGCAGCTACCCCGGGACTAGCGGAGGGGGCTCCTACGAGCAGTACTTC	CASSYPGTSGGGSYEQYF
NA	TRBV12-3/TRBV12-4	NA	TRBJ1-1	TGTGCCAGCAGCCCCATGGGGATGAACACTGAAGCTTTCTTT	CASSPMGMNTEAFF
NA	TRBV18	TRBD1	TRBJ1-1	TGTGCCAGCTCACTCAAAGACACAGGGGCCACTGAAGCTTTCTTT	CASSLKDTGATEAFF
NA	TRBV10-3	TRBD1	TRBJ2-5	TGTGCCATCAGTGTTAGTAGGGGGCTAGGAGAGACCCAGTACTTC	CAISVSRGLGETQYF
once	TRBV12-3/TRBV12-4	NA	TRBJ2-6	TGTGCCAGCAGTGTAGTGCCGGGGGCCAACGTCCTGACTTTC	CASSVVPGANVLTF
few	TRBV7-8	TRBD1	TRBJ1-6	TGTGCCAGCAGCCAAAGGGACAGTCGGAATTCACCCCTCCACTTT	CASSQRDSRNSPLHF
NA	TRBV20-1	NA	TRBJ2-5	TGCAGTGCTAAACACGCCACGGGAGTCGGGGAGACCCAGTACTTC	CSAKHATGVGETQYF
NA	TRBV10-3	NA	TRBJ2-1	TGTGCCATCAGACCAGACTTGGGGAACAATGAGCAGTTCTTC	CAIRPDLGNNEQFF
NA	TRBV20-1	NA	TRBJ1-1	TGCAGTGCTAGAGGGCAGACGAACACTGAAGCTTTCTTT	CSARGQTNTEAFF
few	TRBV20-1	NA	TRBJ2-4	TGCAGTGCTAGGCTACAGGGATGGGAAAACATTCAGTACTTC	CSARLQGWENIQYF
NA	TRBV15	NA	TRBJ2-1	TGTGCCACCAGCAGAGAAGGGACCTCCTACAATGAGCAGTTCTTC	CATSREGTSYNEQFF
few	TRBV6-6	TRBD2	TRBJ2-1	TGTGCCAGCAGCCCCCAGACTAGCGGCCGCAATGAGCAGTTCTTC	CASSPQTSGRNEQFF
NA	TRBV6-1	NA	TRBJ2-6	TGTGCCAGCAGTGCTGGAGGAGCTGGGGCCAACGTCCTGACTTTC	CASSAGGAGANVLTF
few	TRBV9	NA	TRBJ2-4	TGTGCCAGCAGCGCATCGGGTGCCAAAAACATTCAGTACTTC	CASSASGAKNIQYF
NA	TRBV12-3/TRBV12-4	TRBD1	TRBJ1-2	TGTGCCAGCAGAAAGACAGGGGAGGACTATGGCTACACCTTC	CASRKTGEDYGYTF
few	TRBV10-3	NA	TRBJ1-2	TGTGCCATCAGTGAAGACGGTAACTATGGCTACACCTTC	CAISEDGNYGYTF
few	TRBV5-1	TRBD1	TRBJ1-3	TGCGCCAGCAGCCACACCCCGGGACAGAGCTCTGGAAACACCATATATTTT	CASSHTPGQSSGNTIYF
few	TRBV12-3/TRBV12-4	TRBD2	TRBJ2-7	TGTGCCAGCAGCTCCGGGGGGAGCTCCTACGAGCAGTACTTC	CASSSGGSSYEQYF
NA	TRBV21-1	NA	TRBJ2-7	TGTGCCAGCAGCGCTAGCCGGGACTGCTTCTCCTACGAGCAGTACTTC	CASSASRDCFSYEQYF
few	TRBV25-1	TRBD2	TRBJ2-3	TGTGCCTCAGCTCCTTGGGCGGGAGGTACAGATACGCAGTATTTT	CASAPWAGGTDTQYF
once	TRBV5-5	NA	TRBJ1-1	TGTGCCAGCGGCTTGGTCGGGGGGAACACTGAAGCTTTCTTT	CASGLVGGNTEAFF
NA	TRBV7-9	NA	TRBJ2-5	TGTGCCAGCAGCGTAGGACTCCTGGGGGAGACCCAGTACTTC	CASSVGLLGETQYF
NA	TRBV18	TRBD1	TRBJ2-3	TGTGCCAGCTCACCAATGACAGGGTCTCACAGATACGCGTATTTT	CASSPMTGSHRYAYF
NA	TRBV7-9	TRBD1	TRBJ1-2	TGTGCCAGCAGCCAAGCGGACAGGGGGGACTATGGCTACACCTTC	CASSQADRGDYGYTF
NA	TRBV28	NA	TRBJ2-5	TGTGCCAGCAGTTTATCGGGACACTCGGCGGGGCAAGAGACCCAGTACTTC	CASSLSGHSAGQETQYF
NA	TRBV7-9	NA	TRBJ2-7	TGTGCCAGCAGTACACCCGGGACCTGCCCGTACTTC	CASSTPGTCPYF
NA	TRBV11-2	NA	TRBJ1-6	TGTGCCAGCAACCCTGAAGGCTCCTATAATTCACCCCTCCACTTT	CASNPEGSYNSPLHF
few	TRBV20-1	TRBD1	TRBJ2-1	TGCAGTGCTAGGTGGGACAGGGGACCTTTCCCTAGGAGGAATGAGCAGTTCTTC	CSARWDRGPFPRRNEQFF
once	TRBV20-1	TRBD1	TRBJ2-7	TGCAGTGCGATCGGACAGGGAACCTCCTACGAGCAGTACTTC	CSAIGQGTSYEQYF